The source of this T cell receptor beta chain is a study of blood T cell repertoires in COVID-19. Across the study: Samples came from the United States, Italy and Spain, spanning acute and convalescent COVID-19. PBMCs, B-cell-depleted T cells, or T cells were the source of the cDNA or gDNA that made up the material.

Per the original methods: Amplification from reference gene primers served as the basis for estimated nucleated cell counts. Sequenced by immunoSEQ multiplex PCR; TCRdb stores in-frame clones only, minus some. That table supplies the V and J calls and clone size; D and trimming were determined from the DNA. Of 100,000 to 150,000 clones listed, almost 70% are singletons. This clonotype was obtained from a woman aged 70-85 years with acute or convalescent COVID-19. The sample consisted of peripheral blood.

CDR3 in amino acids: CASSVGEGGYTF. CDR3 nucleotides: TGTGCCAGCAGTGTAGGGGAGGGTGGCTACACCTTC. The V and J genes are TRBV2 and TRBJ1-2; a possible D gene is TRBD1 (5 bases). Germline lookup yields CDR1 SNHLY and CDR2 FYNNEI. This CDR3 contains 12 residues. Trimming left V 4 bases short and J 7 bases short, with 10 bases between. The full variable domain, completed using reference TRBV2 and TRBJ1-2, is EPEVTQTPSHQVTQMGQEVILRCVPISNHLYFYWYRQILGQKVEFLVSFYNNEISEKSEIFDDQFSVERPDGSNFTLKIRSTKLEDSAMYFCASSVGEGGYTFGSGTRLTVV.